The rows below give T cell receptor beta chains drawn from one sample of a study of T cell responses to AZD1222 COVID-19 vaccine. The table came from immunoSEQ multiplex PCR; TCRdb's copy has only in-frame clones and leaves some out. The table has approximately 270,000 clones, around 93% seen once. The specimen comprised peripheral blood, sampled 28 days after the second AZD1222 dose. These TCRs come from an adult who received the AZD1222 COVID-19 vaccine. CDR3s leave out the opening cysteine and the closing phenylalanine or tryptophan. The order of the fields is D gene, V gene, CDR3 protein. A D gene is named only where the DNA matches it firmly.

D gene: TRBD1
V gene: TRBV5-1
CDR3 protein: ASSLLGGGNSPLH

D gene: -
V gene: TRBV11-2
CDR3 protein: ASSFGGRNSPLH

D gene: -
V gene: TRBV9
CDR3 protein: ASSPRRAGAGNTIY

D gene: -
V gene: TRBV6-1
CDR3 protein: ASSEEGPGGLSQH

D gene: -
V gene: TRBV7-9
CDR3 protein: ASSPGTVINNSPLH

D gene: -
V gene: TRBV6-2/TRBV6-3
CDR3 protein: ASSYGPLRYT

D gene: -
V gene: TRBV11-2
CDR3 protein: ASSLGRGAGNTIY

D gene: -
V gene: TRBV2
CDR3 protein: ASSERSRDQPQH

D gene: -
V gene: TRBV9
CDR3 protein: ASSVGPSEEPQH

D gene: TRBD1
V gene: TRBV19
CDR3 protein: ASTDRQGTGGGGELF

D gene: TRBD2
V gene: TRBV28
CDR3 protein: ASSSRGGPTYNEQF

D gene: -
V gene: TRBV12-3/TRBV12-4
CDR3 protein: ASSSGTEAF

D gene: -
V gene: TRBV2
CDR3 protein: ASSATPNTGELF

D gene: TRBD1
V gene: TRBV27
CDR3 protein: ASNGQGANEQF

D gene: -
V gene: TRBV6-5
CDR3 protein: ASSSEKTGWAF

D gene: -
V gene: TRBV7-8
CDR3 protein: ASSLFRADYSNQPQH

D gene: -
V gene: TRBV6-5
CDR3 protein: ASSYSGAYGHT

D gene: TRBD1
V gene: TRBV19
CDR3 protein: ASSPGQGWYEQY

D gene: -
V gene: TRBV6-5
CDR3 protein: ASSYGPETEAF

D gene: -
V gene: TRBV28
CDR3 protein: ASTPGRAYYGYT

D gene: -
V gene: TRBV7-3
CDR3 protein: ASSLTPGYNGYT

D gene: TRBD2
V gene: TRBV2
CDR3 protein: ASNSGGAVGELF

D gene: TRBD1
V gene: TRBV28
CDR3 protein: ASSPTGAEGYT

D gene: TRBD1
V gene: TRBV5-1
CDR3 protein: ATTTGDGETQY

D gene: TRBD1
V gene: TRBV2
CDR3 protein: ASSGFGDRGSPLH

D gene: TRBD2
V gene: TRBV5-4
CDR3 protein: ASSSATSGRGDTQY

D gene: TRBD1
V gene: TRBV4-1
CDR3 protein: ASSRGTGVSYEQY

D gene: -
V gene: TRBV3-1/TRBV3-2
CDR3 protein: ASSQGYEQF

D gene: TRBD2
V gene: TRBV6-2/TRBV6-3
CDR3 protein: ASRPSGGSSYEQY

D gene: TRBD1
V gene: TRBV5-1
CDR3 protein: ASSGQGPATNEKLF

D gene: TRBD1
V gene: TRBV6-2/TRBV6-3
CDR3 protein: ASSRRGQLLRYGYT

D gene: TRBD1
V gene: TRBV28
CDR3 protein: ASSPGTGGRQY

D gene: -
V gene: TRBV21-1
CDR3 protein: ASSVLCGIENTEAF

D gene: -
V gene: TRBV6-1
CDR3 protein: ASSELGTRKSEKLF

D gene: -
V gene: TRBV7-3
CDR3 protein: ASSLMGAVGDTQY

D gene: -
V gene: TRBV3-1/TRBV3-2
CDR3 protein: ASSQAGGHSQAF